This is a list of T cell receptor beta chains from one sample in a study of cytomegalovirus exposure and HLA in healthy donors. Clones were read by immunoSEQ multiplex PCR, and TCRdb kept only the in-frame ones, dropping some. There are 95,000 to 150,000 clones in the sample; 75% to 85% occur only once, and more than 1.5% lies in the top ten. The specimen was PBMCs. The receptors were sampled from a middle-aged man in good health and CMV-seronegative. The CDR3 runs from the conserved cysteine through the conserved F or W. D genes are given only for firm matches. Clone size appears in some rows only: once, few, many, or a class for an expanded clone.

clone size: -; J gene: TRBJ2-2; D gene: -; V gene: TRBV19; CDR3 protein: CASSPTVGAGTGELFF; CDR3 DNA: TGTGCCAGTAGTCCCACAGTAGGGGCGGGGACCGGGGAGCTGTTTTTT
clone size: -; J gene: TRBJ2-5; D gene: TRBD2; V gene: TRBV27; CDR3 protein: CASSLGLAGVETQYF; CDR3 DNA: TGTGCCAGCAGTTTAGGGCTAGCGGGAGTTGAGACCCAGTACTTC
clone size: -; J gene: TRBJ1-1; D gene: -; V gene: TRBV19; CDR3 protein: CASSSQGGNTEAFF; CDR3 DNA: TGTGCCAGTAGTTCCCAAGGGGGAAACACTGAAGCTTTCTTT
clone size: -; J gene: TRBJ2-4; D gene: -; V gene: TRBV27; CDR3 protein: CASSKEGGWDIQYF; CDR3 DNA: TGTGCCAGCAGTAAGGAAGGAGGGTGGGACATTCAGTACTTC
clone size: few; J gene: TRBJ2-1; D gene: -; V gene: TRBV7-6; CDR3 protein: CASSLARGPHNEQFF; CDR3 DNA: TGTGCCAGCAGCTTAGCGCGGGGGCCCCACAATGAGCAGTTCTTC
clone size: -; J gene: TRBJ2-5; D gene: TRBD2; V gene: TRBV5-5; CDR3 protein: CASSLDQGLAGAETQYF; CDR3 DNA: TGTGCCAGCAGCTTGGACCAGGGACTAGCGGGAGCAGAGACCCAGTACTTC
clone size: -; J gene: TRBJ2-7; D gene: -; V gene: TRBV7-2; CDR3 protein: CASSWRTVQGGPYEQYF; CDR3 DNA: TGTGCCAGCAGCTGGAGGACAGTCCAAGGCGGTCCCTACGAGCAGTACTTC
clone size: -; J gene: TRBJ1-4; D gene: -; V gene: TRBV5-5; CDR3 protein: CASVTSLQGTNEKLFF; CDR3 DNA: TGTGCCAGCGTCACTTCCCTACAGGGAACTAATGAAAAACTGTTTTTT
clone size: -; J gene: TRBJ2-7; D gene: TRBD2; V gene: TRBV7-9; CDR3 protein: CASTVGTSVDEQYF; CDR3 DNA: TGTGCCAGCACCGTCGGGACTAGTGTCGACGAGCAGTACTTC
clone size: -; J gene: TRBJ1-1; D gene: -; V gene: TRBV5-1; CDR3 protein: CASSRREMNTEAFF; CDR3 DNA: TGCGCCAGCTCTCGCAGGGAAATGAACACTGAAGCTTTCTTT
clone size: -; J gene: TRBJ1-1; D gene: TRBD1; V gene: TRBV6-1; CDR3 protein: CASRDRAATEAFF; CDR3 DNA: TGTGCCAGCAGGGACAGGGCGGCCACTGAAGCTTTCTTT
clone size: once; J gene: TRBJ2-3; D gene: -; V gene: TRBV19; CDR3 protein: CASRGGGLRTDTQYF; CDR3 DNA: TGTGCCAGTAGGGGCGGAGGACTACGCACAGATACGCAGTATTTT
clone size: -; J gene: TRBJ2-1; D gene: TRBD2; V gene: TRBV10-2; CDR3 protein: CASSEVARGGFYNEQFF; CDR3 DNA: TGCGCCAGCAGTGAAGTGGCGCGGGGGGGCTTCTACAATGAGCAGTTCTTC
clone size: once; J gene: TRBJ2-2; D gene: -; V gene: TRBV28; CDR3 protein: CASSFGRIGELFF; CDR3 DNA: TGTGCCAGCAGTTTTGGGAGGATAGGGGAGCTGTTTTTT
clone size: -; J gene: TRBJ2-3; D gene: -; V gene: TRBV7-3; CDR3 protein: CASSLAYTDTQYF; CDR3 DNA: TGTGCCAGCAGCTTGGCATACACAGATACGCAGTATTTT
clone size: -; J gene: TRBJ2-5; D gene: TRBD1; V gene: TRBV13; CDR3 protein: CASSFRDRAETQYF; CDR3 DNA: TGTGCCAGCAGCTTCCGGGACAGGGCGGAGACCCAGTACTTC
clone size: -; J gene: TRBJ2-2; D gene: TRBD1; V gene: TRBV6-4; CDR3 protein: CASRRGQENTGELFF; CDR3 DNA: TGTGCCAGCAGAAGGGGACAGGAGAACACCGGGGAGCTGTTTTTT
clone size: -; J gene: TRBJ2-1; D gene: TRBD2; V gene: TRBV19; CDR3 protein: CASSPGLAGSYNEQFF; CDR3 DNA: TGTGCCAGTAGCCCGGGACTAGCGGGCTCCTACAATGAGCAGTTCTTC
clone size: once; J gene: TRBJ2-7; D gene: TRBD2; V gene: TRBV27; CDR3 protein: CASSSRLAGGISYEQYF; CDR3 DNA: TGTGCCAGCAGCTCCCGACTAGCGGGAGGGATATCCTACGAGCAGTACTTC
clone size: few; J gene: TRBJ2-7; D gene: TRBD2; V gene: TRBV5-1; CDR3 protein: CASSFGLAGGIDEQYF; CDR3 DNA: TGCGCCAGCAGCTTCGGACTAGCGGGGGGGATTGACGAGCAGTACTTC
clone size: -; J gene: TRBJ1-1; D gene: -; V gene: TRBV2; CDR3 protein: CASSVKGVRSMNTEAFF; CDR3 DNA: TGTGCCAGCAGTGTAAAGGGAGTCAGATCCATGAACACTGAAGCTTTCTTT
clone size: -; J gene: TRBJ1-6; D gene: -; V gene: TRBV7-6; CDR3 protein: CASSLEAGRYSPLHF; CDR3 DNA: TGTGCCAGCAGCTTAGAAGCAGGGCGTTATTCACCCCTCCACTTT
clone size: -; J gene: TRBJ2-7; D gene: -; V gene: TRBV4-3; CDR3 protein: CASSQDQGSSYEQYF; CDR3 DNA: TGCGCCAGCAGCCAAGATCAGGGGAGCTCCTACGAGCAGTACTTC
clone size: -; J gene: TRBJ2-2; D gene: TRBD1; V gene: TRBV9; CDR3 protein: CASSGGGAGELFF; CDR3 DNA: TGTGCCAGCAGCGGAGGGGGCGCCGGGGAGCTGTTTTTT
clone size: -; J gene: TRBJ1-6; D gene: -; V gene: TRBV5-1; CDR3 protein: CASQGQRAYNSPLHF; CDR3 DNA: TGCGCCAGCCAAGGACAGAGGGCCTATAATTCACCCCTCCACTTT
clone size: -; J gene: TRBJ2-2; D gene: TRBD2; V gene: TRBV2; CDR3 protein: CATGPVRGDTGELFF; CDR3 DNA: TGTGCCACCGGACCCGTACGGGGGGACACCGGGGAGCTGTTTTTT
clone size: -; J gene: TRBJ1-3; D gene: -; V gene: TRBV27; CDR3 protein: CASSSMAAGNTIYF; CDR3 DNA: TGTGCCAGCAGCTCGATGGCCGCTGGAAACACCATATATTTT
clone size: few; J gene: TRBJ2-6; D gene: -; V gene: TRBV11-2; CDR3 protein: CASSLSHGGANVLTF; CDR3 DNA: TGTGCCAGCAGCTTATCCCACGGTGGGGCCAACGTCCTGACTTTC
clone size: -; J gene: TRBJ1-1; D gene: -; V gene: TRBV15; CDR3 protein: CATRSRAGFEMAFF; CDR3 DNA: TGTGCCACCAGAAGTCGCGCCGGGTTTGAAATGGCTTTCTTT
clone size: -; J gene: TRBJ1-5; D gene: TRBD1; V gene: TRBV27; CDR3 protein: CASKPGQVMTVGQPQHF; CDR3 DNA: TGTGCCAGCAAACCGGGACAGGTAATGACGGTTGGACAGCCCCAGCATTTT
clone size: -; J gene: TRBJ2-3; D gene: TRBD1; V gene: TRBV29-1; CDR3 protein: CSAPDRGPDTQYF; CDR3 DNA: TGCAGCGCCCCGGACAGGGGACCAGATACGCAGTATTTT
clone size: -; J gene: TRBJ2-3; D gene: TRBD2; V gene: TRBV9; CDR3 protein: CASSVGSSGYTDTQYF; CDR3 DNA: TGTGCCAGCAGCGTAGGATCTAGCGGCTACACAGATACGCAGTATTTT
clone size: -; J gene: TRBJ2-5; D gene: -; V gene: TRBV28; CDR3 protein: CASIGRRYQETQYF; CDR3 DNA: TGTGCCAGCATCGGTCGGAGGTACCAAGAGACCCAGTACTTC
clone size: -; J gene: TRBJ2-5; D gene: -; V gene: TRBV7-2; CDR3 protein: CASSLSLETQYF; CDR3 DNA: TGTGCCAGCAGCTTGTCGTTAGAGACCCAGTACTTC